This is a list of T cell receptor beta chains from one sample in a study of OX40 agonist ivuxolimab in advanced cancers. Sequenced by immunoSEQ multiplex PCR; TCRdb stores in-frame clones only, minus some. The repertoire consists of tens of thousands of clones, with more than 75% occurring once and the leading ten covering roughly a third. The specimen was CD4+ or CD8+ T cells sorted from blood, collected in a trial of the OX40 agonist ivuxolimab. The source of these receptors is an adult with an advanced solid tumor such as melanoma, head and neck, liver or kidney cancer. Each CDR3 is given with its conserved first and last residue. Each record gives: clone size, J gene, D gene, V gene, CDR3 protein, CDR3 DNA. A D gene is named only where the DNA matches it firmly. Clone size is not always given. Where it is, it says once, few, many or a class for expanded clones.

-,TRBJ2-7,-,TRBV27,CASSLRGDPYEQYF,TGTGCCAGCAGCCTAAGGGGGGATCCCTACGAGCAGTACTTC
-,TRBJ2-7,TRBD2,TRBV29-1,CSVLERGSYEQYF,TGCAGCGTTTTGGAGCGGGGCTCCTACGAGCAGTACTTC
-,TRBJ2-1,-,TRBV6-4,CASSDSSRDEQFF,TGTGCCAGCAGTGACTCCTCAAGGGATGAGCAGTTCTTC
once,TRBJ2-7,-,TRBV10-1,CASSDGASSYEQYF,TGCGCCAGCAGTGATGGGGCTTCCTCCTACGAGCAGTACTTC
-,TRBJ2-4,TRBD1,TRBV7-9,CASSFGQGRTKNIQYF,TGTGCCAGCAGCTTCGGACAGGGGAGGACCAAAAACATTCAGTACTTC
-,TRBJ2-7,TRBD2,TRBV18,CASSPRSQAQDLAGIYEQYF,TGTGCCAGCTCACCACGTTCGCAAGCCCAGGACCTAGCGGGAATCTACGAGCAGTACTTC
once,TRBJ2-1,-,TRBV29-1,CSVEAGVASNEQFF,TGCAGCGTTGAAGCAGGGGTAGCTTCCAATGAGCAGTTCTTC
few,TRBJ2-7,TRBD1,TRBV5-5,CASSPRDRIAEQYF,TGTGCCAGCAGCCCCCGGGACAGGATCGCCGAGCAGTACTTC
-,TRBJ2-5,-,TRBV10-3,CAIRPLLQETQYF,TGTGCCATCCGTCCTCTTCTCCAAGAGACCCAGTACTTC
-,TRBJ2-2,-,TRBV4-1,CASRLGAGELFF,TGCGCCAGCAGGCTAGGGGCCGGGGAGCTGTTTTTT
-,TRBJ2-1,-,TRBV5-1,CASFGLHNEQFF,TGCGCCAGCTTCGGGCTCCACAATGAGCAGTTCTTC
-,TRBJ2-7,-,TRBV27,CASSFGPPYEQYF,TGTGCCAGCAGTTTTGGGCCCCCCTACGAGCAGTACTTC
-,TRBJ2-1,TRBD2,TRBV27,CASSPLAEIYNEQFF,TGTGCCAGCAGTCCGCTAGCGGAGATCTACAATGAGCAGTTCTTC
-,TRBJ1-3,-,TRBV6-1,CASSEGRSSGNTIYF,TGTGCCAGCAGTGAAGGTCGGAGCTCTGGAAACACCATATATTTT
-,TRBJ2-7,-,TRBV28,CASSLVGQVNSYEQYF,TGTGCCAGCAGTTTAGTCGGTCAGGTAAACTCCTACGAGCAGTACTTC
-,TRBJ2-7,-,TRBV27,CASSLGDAGNEQYF,TGTGCCAGCAGCCTAGGGGACGCAGGGAACGAGCAGTACTTC